These T cell receptor beta chains were read from a single sample in a study of blood T cell repertoires in COVID-19. TCRdb's copy holds only in-frame clones and misses some; the assay was immunoSEQ multiplex PCR. The sample records 95,000 to 150,000 clones, 70% to 80% being singletons. The sample was peripheral blood. The receptor source for this set is a human donor in a cohort sampled during active COVID-19. CDR3s include the opening cysteine and the closing phenylalanine or tryptophan. The D gene is left open where the match is weak. Some rows mark clone size as missing; the rest say once, few, many or name a class of expanded clone.

len	d_gene	abundance	j_gene	v_gene	CDR3nt	CDR3aa
13	-	few	TRBJ1-1	TRBV27	TGTGCCAGCAGTTTTAAGTTCAGTACTGAAGCTTTCTTT	CASSFKFSTEAFF
12	-	-	TRBJ1-2	TRBV30	TGTGCCTGGAGCCCCTCTCGGGATGGCTACACCTTC	CAWSPSRDGYTF
15	TRBD2	-	TRBJ2-5	TRBV11-2	TGTGCCAGCAGCTTAGGAAGCGGGAGATGGGAGACCCAGTACTTC	CASSLGSGRWETQYF
12	-	-	TRBJ1-1	TRBV28	TGTGCCAGCAGTTACACGAACACTGAAGCTTTCTTT	CASSYTNTEAFF
19	TRBD1	-	TRBJ1-5	TRBV6-2/TRBV6-3	TGTGCCAGCAGTCCCCAGGGGGCAGGCGGGAAATATAGCAATCAGCCCCAGCATTTT	CASSPQGAGGKYSNQPQHF
15	-	-	TRBJ2-7	TRBV15	TGTGCCACCAGCCTTAGGCGAGCGGGCAGGTACGAGCAGTACTTC	CATSLRRAGRYEQYF
15	TRBD1	-	TRBJ2-5	TRBV25-1	TGTGCCAGCAGTGAGTCACGGGGACAGCAAGAGACCCAGTACTTC	CASSESRGQQETQYF
15	TRBD2	-	TRBJ2-1	TRBV7-2	TGTGCCAGCAGCTGGGGACTAGCGGAGAACAATGAGCAGTTCTTC	CASSWGLAENNEQFF
13	-	-	TRBJ2-5	TRBV12-3/TRBV12-4	TGTGCCAGCTCAATTGAGGGAGGCGAGACCCAGTACTTC	CASSIEGGETQYF
14	-	-	TRBJ1-2	TRBV7-2	TGTGCCAGCAGCTTAGCGGGCAGTATAGGAGGCTACACCTTC	CASSLAGSIGGYTF
15	-	-	TRBJ2-1	TRBV6-2/TRBV6-3	TGTGCCAGCAGTTACCTACAGGTCTCCTACAATGAGCAGTTCTTC	CASSYLQVSYNEQFF
14	-	-	TRBJ2-5	TRBV6-6	TGTGCCAGCAGTTACTCGAATCTCGGAGAGACCCAGTACTTC	CASSYSNLGETQYF
14	-	-	TRBJ1-1	TRBV7-9	TGTGCCAGCAGCTTAGAGGGCAGGGTCGCTGAAGCTTTCTTT	CASSLEGRVAEAFF
14	-	-	TRBJ2-2	TRBV19	TGTGCCAGTAGCGGTGGCGGAAACACCGGGGAGCTGTTTTTT	CASSGGGNTGELFF
15	TRBD1	-	TRBJ2-1	TRBV7-2	TGTGCCAGCAGCTTGGGGACAGGGATCTACAATGAGCAGTTCTTC	CASSLGTGIYNEQFF
20	TRBD2	-	TRBJ2-1	TRBV4-2	TGTGCCAGCAGCCAAGATGGTGGGGCTAGCGGGGGGCAACGTTACAATGAGCAGTTCTTC	CASSQDGGASGGQRYNEQFF
15	-	-	TRBJ2-7	TRBV28	TGTGCCAGCAGTGCCCCGGGAAAAGGCCCCTACGAGCAGTACTTC	CASSAPGKGPYEQYF
16	TRBD1	-	TRBJ1-2	TRBV7-9	TGTGCCAGCAGCCATATGCCGGGACAGGGTTACGGTGGCTACACCTTC	CASSHMPGQGYGGYTF
17	TRBD2	-	TRBJ2-1	TRBV6-2/TRBV6-3	TGTGCCAGCAGTCCCCGGGGGAGCGGGGGCCGTGGGGGAGAGCAGTTCTTC	CASSPRGSGGRGGEQFF
14	-	once	TRBJ1-1	TRBV19	TGTGCCAGTAGTACGGGTCTCATGAACACTGAAGCTTTCTTT	CASSTGLMNTEAFF
15	-	-	TRBJ2-5	TRBV7-2	TGTGCCAGCAGCTTAGAGGGAGCCGGGGTAACGACCCAGTACTTC	CASSLEGAGVTTQYF
12	-	-	TRBJ2-7	TRBV10-3	TGTGCCATCAGTGATTCCAGGGCCGAGCAGTACTTC	CAISDSRAEQYF
15	-	-	TRBJ1-1	TRBV4-3	TGCGCCAGCAGCCAAGATTGGGGGCCGTACACTGAAGCTTTCTTT	CASSQDWGPYTEAFF
15	TRBD2	-	TRBJ2-5	TRBV11-2	TGTGCCAGCAGCCATAGCGGGACTCGGTATGGGACCCAGTACTTC	CASSHSGTRYGTQYF
15	TRBD1	-	TRBJ1-1	TRBV9	TGTGCCAGCAGCGTAGACACAGGGGTAGGCACTGAAGCTTTCTTT	CASSVDTGVGTEAFF
13	-	few	TRBJ1-6	TRBV19	TGTGCCAGTAGTATCCAGGGGCAGTCACCCCTCCACTTT	CASSIQGQSPLHF
18	TRBD1	-	TRBJ1-1	TRBV18	TGTGCCAGCTCACCTCGTCCCGGGACAGGGTTCGGGGACACTGAAGCTTTCTTT	CASSPRPGTGFGDTEAFF
16	TRBD2	once	TRBJ2-7	TRBV18	TGTGCCAGCTCACCCTTTCTAGCGGGGGGCCTCTACGAGCAGTACTTC	CASSPFLAGGLYEQYF
14	TRBD1	-	TRBJ1-2	TRBV18	TGTGCCAGCTCAACGACAGGGGGGAACTATGGCTACACCTTC	CASSTTGGNYGYTF
15	TRBD1	-	TRBJ2-5	TRBV28	TGTGCCAGCAGTTTAGCGACAGGGGGAGTAGAGACCCAGTACTTC	CASSLATGGVETQYF
18	TRBD2	-	TRBJ2-1	TRBV9	TGTGCCAGCAGCGCGGGTGGTGGAGTTCGCGGGGGAGACAATGAGCAGTTCTTC	CASSAGGGVRGGDNEQFF
13	-	-	TRBJ2-1	TRBV7-9	TGTGCCAGCAGCTTAGATACAGGGTACGAACAGTTCTTC	CASSLDTGYEQFF
13	TRBD1	-	TRBJ2-7	TRBV5-5	TGTGCCAGCAGCGGGACAGAACTCTACGAGCAGTACTTC	CASSGTELYEQYF
16	-	-	TRBJ2-3	TRBV5-4	TGTGCCAGCAGGGGAGGGGCGGGGGCTAGCACAGATACGCAGTATTTT	CASRGGAGASTDTQYF
17	TRBD2	-	TRBJ2-1	TRBV27	TGTGCCAGCAGTTTAGACCTAGGACTAGAACTCCACAATGAGCAATTCTTC	CASSLDLGLELHNEQFF
13	-	-	TRBJ1-1	TRBV7-9	TGTGCCAGCAGCGAGTTTATGAACACTGAAGCTTTCTTT	CASSEFMNTEAFF
12	TRBD1	-	TRBJ2-7	TRBV29-1	TGCAGCGGAAGACAGGGTAATTACGAGCAGTACTTC	CSGRQGNYEQYF
16	-	-	TRBJ2-1	TRBV11-2	TGTGCCAGCAGCGCGACAGCGACCCTTCCTTACAATGAGCAGTTCTTC	CASSATATLPYNEQFF
16	TRBD1	-	TRBJ1-3	TRBV24-1	TGTGCCACCAGTGATTCCTGGACAGGGTACGGAAACACCATATATTTT	CATSDSWTGYGNTIYF
17	-	-	TRBJ2-3	TRBV14	TGTGCCAGCAGCCAAGATATCACAGGGAGAAGCACAGATACGCAGTATTTT	CASSQDITGRSTDTQYF
13	-	-	TRBJ2-1	TRBV19	TGTGCCACTTCCATGACAGGGAGGAATGAGCAGTTCTTC	CATSMTGRNEQFF
15	-	-	TRBJ2-5	TRBV7-2	TGTGCCAGCAGCTTAGGGGGAGATTTTAGAGAGACCCAGTACTTC	CASSLGGDFRETQYF
12	-	once	TRBJ2-5	TRBV12-3/TRBV12-4	TGTGCCAGCAGTTATAACAGGGAGACCCAGTACTTC	CASSYNRETQYF
15	TRBD1	-	TRBJ1-3	TRBV7-9	TGTGCCAGCAGCTTCGGACAGGGTTCAGGAAACACCATATATTTT	CASSFGQGSGNTIYF
13	-	-	TRBJ1-1	TRBV7-2	TGTGCCAGCGGACAACAGGGGAACACTGAAGCTTTCTTT	CASGQQGNTEAFF
18	TRBD1	-	TRBJ1-2	TRBV19	TGTGCCAGTCGCGTAACGAAGGTGGGACAGGGTACTAACTATGGCTACACCTTC	CASRVTKVGQGTNYGYTF
14	-	-	TRBJ2-7	TRBV27	TGTGCCAGCAGTTTATTGGGGGCGCTGGGGGAGCAGTACTTC	CASSLLGALGEQYF
15	-	-	TRBJ2-7	TRBV5-6	TGTGCCAGCAGCCCTCTTCGGGTAAGAGACTACGAGCAGTACTTC	CASSPLRVRDYEQYF
14	-	-	TRBJ1-6	TRBV7-2	TGTGCCAGCAGCTCCAGGGCCTATAATTCACCCCTCCACTTT	CASSSRAYNSPLHF
14	TRBD1	-	TRBJ2-7	TRBV18	TGTGCCAGCTCACCCGGACAGGGTACCTACGAGCAGTACTTC	CASSPGQGTYEQYF
16	TRBD1	-	TRBJ2-7	TRBV6-1	TGTGCCAGCAGTGAAGCAGTGACAGGGATCCAGGGGGAGCAGTACTTC	CASSEAVTGIQGEQYF
15	TRBD2	-	TRBJ2-1	TRBV7-2	TGTGCCAGCAGCACTTCTCTAGCGGGGGGCAATGAGCAGTTCTTC	CASSTSLAGGNEQFF
15	-	-	TRBJ2-3	TRBV21-1	TGTGCCAGCAGCATACCGGGACAGGTTTCAGATACGCAGTATTTT	CASSIPGQVSDTQYF
16	-	-	TRBJ2-2	TRBV18	TGTGCCAGCTCTTCTTTTGGCGGGGCGAACACCGGGGAGCTGTTTTTT	CASSSFGGANTGELFF
14	-	-	TRBJ2-1	TRBV28	TGTGCCAGCAGTCCGCCGACAGGTTACAATGAGCAGTTCTTC	CASSPPTGYNEQFF
15	-	-	TRBJ2-3	TRBV9	TGTGCCAGCAGCGAGCGGTTATCTAGCACAGATACGCAGTATTTT	CASSERLSSTDTQYF
13	-	-	TRBJ1-6	TRBV27	TGTGCCAGCAGTTTGGTCGAGAATTCACCCCTCCACTTT	CASSLVENSPLHF
14	-	once	TRBJ1-1	TRBV3-1/TRBV3-2	TGTGCCAGCAGCCAGGAAGGGGTTTTCACTGAAGCTTTCTTT	CASSQEGVFTEAFF
15	TRBD1	-	TRBJ2-4	TRBV19	TGTGCCAGTAGTATAGGGGGACAGGCCCAAGGGATTCAGTACTTC	CASSIGGQAQGIQYF
13	TRBD2	-	TRBJ2-7	TRBV11-2	TGTGCCAGCAGCTCGGGACTAAACTACGAGCAGTACTTC	CASSSGLNYEQYF